Listed here are 27 T cell receptor beta chains from one sample, sequenced in a study of T cell changes during pregnancy in multiple sclerosis. Libraries were prepared by immunoSEQ multiplex PCR; TCRdb keeps only in-frame clonotypes and omits some of them. The sample holds roughly 80,000 clones, 92% seen once. This sample comprised peripheral blood, obtained before pregnancy. These receptors all stem from a female donor with multiple sclerosis, enrolled in a pregnancy study.

This rearrangement joins TRBV29-1 to TRBJ2-6; D call uncertain. The length of the CDR3 is 14 residues. The V end was cut by 7 bases, the J end by 4 bases, with 14 bases between. Germline CDR1 and CDR2: SQVTM and ANQGSEA. The CDR3 spells CSGYFAPGANVLTF. Here the CDR3 DNA reads TGCAGCGGGTACTTTGCCCCCGGGGCCAACGTCCTGACTTTC.

The chain has TRBV5-3 and TRBJ1-6, with 7 bases lining up with TRBD1. TRBV5-3 is placed among ORFs of uncertain function. V shed 2 bases, J shed 0 bases, and the junction held 8 bases outside the gene matches. The CDR3 consists of 18 residues. The CDR3 reads CARSFGQVGSSYNSPLHF. The DNA of the CDR3 is TGTGCCAGAAGCTTCGGACAGGTAGGAAGCTCCTATAATTCACCCCTCCACTTT.

This chain's CDR3 is CASSSGGRAYEQYF. The CDR3 nucleotides read TGTGCCAGCAGTTCCGGGGGGAGGGCCTACGAGCAGTACTTC. The chain employs TRBV6-5 and TRBJ2-7; 7 bases are a match to TRBD2. The CDR3 runs 14 residues. J gave up 2 bases and V 4 bases, and 5 bases lay outside the gene matches. CDR1 and CDR2 (germline): MNHEY, SVGAGI.

The chain uses TRBV2 and TRBJ2-7, with D possibly TRBD2 on 5 matching bases. With 0 bases removed from V and 4 bases from J, the gap between germline ends came to 10 bases. The CDR3 has 14 amino acids. Germline CDR1 and CDR2: SNHLY and FYNNEI. CDR3 DNA: TGTGCCAGCAGTGAAGCGAGGCGGGCATACGAGCAGTACTTC. Protein sequence: CASSEARRAYEQYF.

V usage is TRBV13 and J usage is TRBJ2-6, with a tentative D call TRBD2 (5 bases). This CDR3 region has 19 residues. The V and J ends lost 5 bases and 0 bases respectively, with 20 bases between them. Per the germline V gene, CDR1 is PRHDT and CDR2 is FYEKMQ (reference sequence). This CDR3 reads CASSGTSRVLVSGANVLTF. CDR3 nucleotide sequence: TGTGCCAGCAGCGGAACGTCGAGGGTATTGGTCTCTGGGGCCAACGTCCTGACTTTC.

The sample holds a few counts of this clone. The rearrangement joins TRBV9 to TRBJ1-1; D ambiguous. Per the germline V gene, CDR1 is SGDLS and CDR2 is YYNGEE. CDR3 size: 17 residues. V was clipped by 4 bases and J by 1 base, with 20 bases between them. The CDR3 protein is CASSHPAGGGRNTEAFF. In DNA, the CDR3 is TGTGCCAGCAGCCATCCCGCGGGCGGCGGGCGGAACACTGAAGCTTTCTTT.

The chain joins TRBV7-6 to TRBJ1-5; 7 bases align to TRBD1. The CDR3 runs to 16 residues. The V and J ends lost 1 base and 1 base, in that order; junction bases with no gene match: 4. Germline assignment: CDR1 SGHVS and CDR2 FNYEAQ. CDR3 sequence reads: CASSLGPGGSNQPQHF. In DNA form, the CDR3 reads TGTGCCAGCAGCTTAGGCCCAGGGGGAAGCAATCAGCCCCAGCATTTT.

This chain uses TRBV19 with TRBJ2-2, with 9 positions matching TRBD1. The germline CDR1 and CDR2 sequences are LNHDA and SQIVND (reference sequence). V lost 6 bases to trimming and J lost 8 bases; unmatched junction nucleotides: 10. The CDR3 extends over 15 amino acids. Written as DNA, the CDR3 is TGTGCCAGTAGCAATCCCGGGACAGGGATGGGGGAGCTGTTTTTT. Encoded protein: CASSNPGTGMGELFF.

The chain joins TRBV7-6 to TRBJ2-5, with D maybe TRBD1 (6 bases). The CDR3 extends over 14 amino acids. From germline, CDR1 is SGHVS and CDR2 FNYEAQ. V was cut by 5 bases and J by 0 bases, with 10 bases left in between. The CDR3 sequence is CASSNYRDQETQYF. The CDR3 DNA is TGTGCCAGCAGCAATTACAGGGACCAAGAGACCCAGTACTTC.

This sequence joins TRBV5-4 and TRBJ1-2; D might be TRBD1 (6 bases). The CDR3 consists of 16 residues. Germline V gives CDR1 SGHNT, CDR2 YYREEE (reference sequence). Trimming stripped 1 base from V and 2 bases from J, with 15 bases between. The CDR3: CASSLPGHTLNYGYTF. The CDR3 region has the DNA TGTGCCAGCAGCTTGCCGGGACACACATTGAACTATGGCTACACCTTC.

V and J are TRBV7-2 and TRBJ2-7, with 9 bases aligning to TRBD1. The CDR3 runs to 15 residues. With 4 bases clipped from V and 0 bases from J, the junction kept 4 bases outside the gene matches. Germline CDR1 SGHTA, CDR2 FQGNSA. The CDR3 coding sequence is TGTGCCAGCAGCTATGGGACAGGGTACTCCTACGAGCAGTACTTC. This sequence encodes CASSYGTGYSYEQYF.

The V call is TRBV9, the J call TRBJ1-2, with TRBD1 matching 10 bases. CDR1 SGDLS and CDR2 YYNGEE come from the germline V gene. The CDR3 loop spans 14 amino acids. The trim removed 5 bases at V and 6 bases at J, leaving 7 bases unmatched. The CDR3 DNA sequence: TGTGCCAGCAGTGGGGGGACAGGGGTGAATGGCTACACCTTC. This codes for CASSGGTGVNGYTF.

The chain couples TRBV18 to TRBJ1-1; weak D call: TRBD1 (5 bases). The CDR3 runs to 15 residues. The V end lost 6 bases, the J end lost 1 base, and 15 bases lay between the germline ends. Germline CDR1 and CDR2: KGHSH and LQKENI. CDR3 bases: TGTGCCAGCTCCCGCGGGGGTACAGGGAACACTGAAGCTTTCTTT. This sequence encodes CASSRGGTGNTEAFF.

The count of this clone is one. V usage is TRBV9 and J usage is TRBJ2-3; the D is unclear. With 0 bases removed from V and 2 bases from J, the gap between germline ends came to 7 bases. Germline V gene sequence: CDR1 SGDLS, CDR2 YYNGEE. There are 14 residues in the CDR3. CDR3 sequence reads: CASSVDRYTDTQYF. The CDR3 DNA reads TGTGCCAGCAGCGTAGACCGGTACACAGATACGCAGTATTTT. Using reference TRBV9 and TRBJ2-3 for the parts outside the CDR3, the full variable domain is DSGVTQTPKHLITATGQRVTLRCSPRSGDLSVYWYQQSLDQGLQFLIQYYNGEERAKGNILERFSAQQFPDLHSELNLSSLELGDSALYFCASSVDRYTDTQYFGPGTRLTVL.

V usage is TRBV9 and J usage is TRBJ1-3; TRBD1 matches 7 bases. This CDR3 is 13 amino acids long. CDR1 and CDR2 from the germline V gene are SGDLS and YYNGEE. J gave up 4 bases and V 6 bases, and 4 bases lay outside the gene matches. CDR3 region: CASNQGGGNTIYF. The CDR3, as DNA: TGTGCCAGCAACCAGGGGGGAGGAAACACCATATATTTT. The whole variable domain, remainder taken from reference TRBV9 and TRBJ1-3, is DSGVTQTPKHLITATGQRVTLRCSPRSGDLSVYWYQQSLDQGLQFLIQYYNGEERAKGNILERFSAQQFPDLHSELNLSSLELGDSALYFCASNQGGGNTIYFGEGSWLTVV.

The chain is built from TRBV9 and TRBJ2-3; TRBD2 aligns across 16 bases. CDR1 SGDLS and CDR2 YYNGEE come from the germline V gene. V shed 3 bases and J 4 bases; nucleotides not matched to a gene: 8. There are 18 residues in the CDR3. The CDR3 coding sequence is TGTGCCAGCAGCGCATCCGGGACTAGCGGGGGGGCCGCAGATACGCAGTATTTT. The encoded protein is CASSASGTSGGAADTQYF.

The V call is TRBV7-9, the J call TRBJ2-1; 10 bases fit TRBD1. This CDR3 contains 15 residues. CDR1 is SEHNR, CDR2 FQNEAQ, per germline (reference sequence). Trimming removed 5 bases from V and 6 bases from J; junction bases left unmatched: 7. CDR3 bases: TGTGCCAGCAGCCTCCGGGACAGGGGCACCAATGAGCAGTTCTTC. Its translation: CASSLRDRGTNEQFF.

The V gene is TRBV2, the J gene TRBJ2-4; TRBD1 aligns across 8 bases. The CDR3 contains 19 residues. Losses at the gene ends were 1 base for V and 0 bases for J; bases not matched to a gene: 11. The germline V gene has CDR1 SNHLY and CDR2 FYNNEI. The CDR3 loop reads CASSEGQGALTLAKNIQYF. The CDR3 DNA sequence: TGTGCCAGCAGTGAAGGCCAGGGGGCGTTGACTCTAGCCAAAAACATTCAGTACTTC.

The chain is built from TRBV9 and TRBJ2-7; 11 bases are a match to TRBD2. The J segment lost 0 bases and the V segment lost 4 bases, leaving 12 bases of the junction unmatched. This CDR3 is built from 18 residues. From germline, CDR1 is SGDLS and CDR2 YYNGEE. The CDR3 reads CASSPRPSTSGSSYEQYF. CDR3 bases: TGTGCCAGCAGCCCCCGCCCCTCCACTAGCGGGAGCTCCTACGAGCAGTACTTC.

This chain joins TRBV18 and TRBJ1-4; 10 bases line up with TRBD1. Germline CDR1 reads KGHSH; CDR2 reads LQKENI. The V gene end was trimmed by 3 bases and the J gene end by 8 bases; junction bases not matched to a gene: 6. CDR3 size: 15 residues. CDR3 coding DNA: TGTGCCAGCTCACCGCAGACAGGGGGCGCAGAAAAACTGTTTTTT. As protein: CASSPQTGGAEKLFF. Complete variable domain (other parts from reference TRBV18 and TRBJ1-4): NAGVMQNPRHLVRRRGQEARLRCSPMKGHSHVYWYRQLPEEGLKFMVYLQKENIIDESGMPKERFSAEFPKEGPSILRIQQVVRGDSAAYFCASSPQTGGAEKLFFGSGTQLSVL.

This sequence joins TRBV4-1 and TRBJ2-7; possible D gene TRBD1, 5 bases. CDR3 size: 15 residues. V was pared by 0 bases and J by 3 bases, with 12 bases between. Germline values: CDR1 MGHRA, CDR2 YSYEKL. DNA for the CDR3: TGCGCCAGCAGCCAAGAAGGGAACAGGCTCTACGAGCAGTACTTC. The encoded protein is CASSQEGNRLYEQYF.

The gene calls are TRBV6-6 and TRBJ1-3, with D unclear. Germline assignment: CDR1 MNHNY and CDR2 SVGAGI (reference sequence). CDR3 length equals 16 residues. Trimming stripped 8 bases from V and 3 bases from J, with 20 bases between. CDR3: CASLITVSEGGNTIYF. The CDR3 DNA is TGTGCCAGCCTGATCACGGTTAGCGAGGGTGGAAACACCATATATTTT.

The chain has TRBV5-1 and TRBJ2-2; 7 nucleotides line up with TRBD1. V gave up 4 bases and J gave up 5 bases; unmatched junction bases: 11. The length of the CDR3 is 16 residues. The germline CDR1 and CDR2 sequences are SGHRS and YFSETQ. The CDR3 sequence is CASSPGQDARTGELFF. The DNA for the CDR3 is TGCGCCAGCAGCCCTGGACAGGATGCCAGGACCGGGGAGCTGTTTTTT.

The V call is TRBV29-1, the J call TRBJ2-2, with a tentative D call TRBD1 (6 bases). Trimming left V 6 bases short and J 6 bases short, with 8 bases between. Germline-derived CDR1 and CDR2 are SQVTM and ANQGSEA. The CDR3 covers 11 residues. The CDR3 nucleotides are TGCAGCGTAACAGGGCCCGGGGAGCTGTTTTTT. Translated: CSVTGPGELFF.

The CDR3 coding sequence is TGTGCCAGCAGCTTATTGGGGCGTGGGGTCAACTATGGCTACACCTTC. Its protein product is CASSLLGRGVNYGYTF. V usage is TRBV11-2 and J usage is TRBJ1-2; the D gene is possibly TRBD1 (5 bases). The length of the CDR3 is 16 residues. Germline V gene lookup returns CDR1 SGHAT and CDR2 FQNNGV. V lost 2 bases to trimming and J lost 2 bases, with 15 bases between them.

The chain has TRBV18 and TRBJ1-2; 10 bases line up with TRBD1. V lost 3 bases to trimming and J lost 7 bases; unmatched junction nucleotides: 8. From germline, CDR1 is KGHSH and CDR2 LQKENI. The CDR3 runs 15 residues. CDR3 sequence (DNA): TGTGCCAGCTCACCGGGCGGACAGGGGGTAACTGGCTACACCTTC. Protein product: CASSPGGQGVTGYTF.

The rearrangement joins TRBV9 to TRBJ1-2; D not certain. The CDR3 extends over 15 amino acids. Trimming took off 0 bases at V and 4 bases at J, with 13 bases between the two ends. CDR1 and CDR2 (germline): SGDLS, YYNGEE. CDR3 DNA: TGTGCCAGCAGCGTAGAGGGCCGCGGACTCTATGGCTACACCTTC. Translated: CASSVEGRGLYGYTF.